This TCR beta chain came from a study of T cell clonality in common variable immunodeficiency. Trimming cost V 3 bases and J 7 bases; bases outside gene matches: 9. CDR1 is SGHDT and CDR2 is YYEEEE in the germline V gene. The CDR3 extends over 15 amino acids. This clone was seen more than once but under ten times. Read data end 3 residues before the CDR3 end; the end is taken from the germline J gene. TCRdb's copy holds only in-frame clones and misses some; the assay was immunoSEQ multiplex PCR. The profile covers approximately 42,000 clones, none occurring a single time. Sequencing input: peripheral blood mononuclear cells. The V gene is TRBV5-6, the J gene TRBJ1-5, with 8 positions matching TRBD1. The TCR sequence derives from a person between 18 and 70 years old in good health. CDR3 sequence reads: CASSSRGREIQPQHF. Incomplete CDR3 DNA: TGTGCCAGCAGCTCCAGGGGGCGAGAAATACAGCCC.